This T cell receptor (beta chain) was identified in a study of regulatory T cells in long-lasting Graves disease. Time point defined: newly diagnosed GD, antithyroid drugs for less than 3 months. RNA extracted from PBMCs served as the sequencing template. Patients were from an endocrinology department in Xi'an, China. This clonotype came up many times. CDR3-region Arm-PCR and iRepertoire HTBI primers produced the TCR beta libraries. MiXCR was run by TCRdb on the multiplex PCR reads, yielding one entry per CDR3 protein. The sample lists 400,000 to 500,000 distinct CDR3 sequences; 14% were seen once. V lost 4 bases, J lost 8 bases, and 11 bases stayed unmatched. CDR1 PRHDT and CDR2 FYEKMQ come from the germline V gene (reference sequence). The CDR3 runs 16 residues. This same sample was also taken into another study, of T cells in Graves' hyperthyroidism and ophthalmopathy. That source notes: Across 18 months, stable Graves' hyperthyroidism was marked by no progression to ophthalmopathy. When the TCR CDR3 underwent first-round RT-PCR, the HTBI primer set was used.

The material sequenced was peripheral blood mononuclear cells (PBMCs), taken at new diagnosis, from a patient treated with antithyroid drugs. This TCR derives from a woman aged 50 to 60 with Graves disease. The chain joins TRBV13 to TRBJ2-1; 10 nucleotides line up with TRBD2. The CDR3 loop is CASSSRHSGRDYEQFF. DNA of the CDR3: TGTGCCAGCAGCTCCCGTCACAGCGGGAGGGATTATGAGCAGTTCTTC.